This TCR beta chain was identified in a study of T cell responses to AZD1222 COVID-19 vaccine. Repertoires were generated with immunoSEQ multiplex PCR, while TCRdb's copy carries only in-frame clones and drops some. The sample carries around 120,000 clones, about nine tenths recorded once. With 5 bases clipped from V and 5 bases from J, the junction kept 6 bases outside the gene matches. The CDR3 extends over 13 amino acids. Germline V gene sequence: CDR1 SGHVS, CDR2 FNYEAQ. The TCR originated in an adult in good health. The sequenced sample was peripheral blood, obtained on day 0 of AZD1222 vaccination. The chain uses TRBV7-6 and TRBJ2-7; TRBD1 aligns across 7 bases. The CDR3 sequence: CASSPGDSHEQYF. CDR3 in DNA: TGTGCCAGCAGCCCCGGGGACAGCCACGAGCAGTACTTC. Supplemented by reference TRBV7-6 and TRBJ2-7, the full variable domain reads GAGVSQSPRYKVTKRGQDVALRCDPISGHVSLYWYRQALGQGPEFLTYFNYEAQQDKSGLPNDRFSAERPEGSISTLTIQRTEQRDSAMYRCASSPGDSHEQYFGPGTRLTVT.